The rows below give T cell receptor beta chains drawn from one sample of a study of cytomegalovirus exposure and HLA in healthy donors. Assay used: immunoSEQ multiplex PCR; TCRdb lists only in-frame clones, some missing. The sample features 100,000 to 150,000 clones, with approximately 1.7% in its top ten. The sample consisted of PBMCs. These receptors were obtained from a woman aged 40 to 55 in good health and CMV-seropositive. The CDR3 runs from the conserved cysteine through the conserved F or W.

V gene: TRBV28
J gene: TRBJ2-5
CDR3 protein: CASSGPGLEGKETQYF

V gene: TRBV30
J gene: TRBJ2-5
CDR3 protein: CAWRFSQETQYF

V gene: TRBV20-1
J gene: TRBJ2-1
CDR3 protein: CSARTVDEQFF

V gene: TRBV9
J gene: TRBJ1-1
CDR3 protein: CASSPGTGALAEAFF

V gene: TRBV20-1
J gene: TRBJ2-7
CDR3 protein: CSAHSGVEQYF

V gene: TRBV15
J gene: TRBJ1-5
CDR3 protein: CATSMYRGQPQHF

V gene: TRBV5-4
J gene: TRBJ2-7
CDR3 protein: CASTETLNVRHEQYF

V gene: TRBV13
J gene: TRBJ2-5
CDR3 protein: CASSFWAGGPVKTQYF

V gene: TRBV14
J gene: TRBJ1-1
CDR3 protein: CASSQDRGDRVLRTEAFF

V gene: TRBV7-2
J gene: TRBJ1-6
CDR3 protein: CASSRFKGGQYNSPLHF

V gene: TRBV6-6
J gene: TRBJ1-1
CDR3 protein: CATRQDMNTEAFF

V gene: TRBV13
J gene: TRBJ1-1
CDR3 protein: CASTNTGDDFMNTEAFF

V gene: TRBV19
J gene: TRBJ1-1
CDR3 protein: CASSINTVNTEAFF

V gene: TRBV29-1
J gene: TRBJ2-5
CDR3 protein: CSAGTSRDFGTQYF

V gene: TRBV2
J gene: TRBJ2-1
CDR3 protein: CALRDEQFF

V gene: TRBV6-5
J gene: TRBJ2-1
CDR3 protein: CASRRRGTNEQFF

V gene: TRBV28
J gene: TRBJ2-1
CDR3 protein: CASRLADSYNEQFF

V gene: TRBV5-1
J gene: TRBJ2-4
CDR3 protein: CASSFGQEGPKNIQYF

V gene: TRBV19
J gene: TRBJ2-5
CDR3 protein: CASSIAASGRAWETQYF

V gene: TRBV7-9
J gene: TRBJ1-2
CDR3 protein: CASSLGQGTNYGYTF

V gene: TRBV7-9
J gene: TRBJ2-1
CDR3 protein: CASSPTSGRAYNEQFF

V gene: TRBV28
J gene: TRBJ1-5
CDR3 protein: CASSFGGVGNQPQHF

V gene: TRBV4-1
J gene: TRBJ1-3
CDR3 protein: CASSTLQGAAGNTIYF

V gene: TRBV5-1
J gene: TRBJ2-2
CDR3 protein: CASSSGLAGGFGELFF

V gene: TRBV5-1
J gene: TRBJ1-6
CDR3 protein: CASSFQGSSNSPLHF

V gene: TRBV7-9
J gene: TRBJ2-7
CDR3 protein: CASSLNLLRGGETYEQYF

V gene: TRBV27
J gene: TRBJ1-2
CDR3 protein: CASSLSIVGLGTGKDVTF

V gene: TRBV15
J gene: NA
CDR3 protein: CATSRRDRVSGELFF